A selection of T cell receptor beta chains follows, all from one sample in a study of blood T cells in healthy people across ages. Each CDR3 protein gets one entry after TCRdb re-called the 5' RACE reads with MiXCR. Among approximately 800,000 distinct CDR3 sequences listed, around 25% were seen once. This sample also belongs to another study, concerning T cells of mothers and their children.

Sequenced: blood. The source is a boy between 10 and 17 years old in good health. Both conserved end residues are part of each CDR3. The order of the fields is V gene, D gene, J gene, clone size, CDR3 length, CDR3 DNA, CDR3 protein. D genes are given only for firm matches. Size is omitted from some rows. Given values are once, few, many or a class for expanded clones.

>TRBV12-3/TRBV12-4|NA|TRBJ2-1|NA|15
TGTGCCAGCAGTTCATTAGTTTCCTCCTACAATGAGCAGTTCTTC
CASSSLVSSYNEQFF
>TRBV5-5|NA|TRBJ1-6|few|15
TGTGCCAGCAGTTTTATGACAGAGCCTAATTCACCCCTCCACTTT
CASSFMTEPNSPLHF
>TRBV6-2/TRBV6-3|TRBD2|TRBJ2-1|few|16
TGTGCCAGCGAACGTGGAGGGAGGGAAGGCTACAATGAGCAGTTCTTC
CASERGGREGYNEQFF
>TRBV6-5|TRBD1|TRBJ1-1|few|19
TGTGCCAGCAGTTACCCTATTCCTCGAGGCAGGGGGCAAGACACTGAAGCTTTCTTT
CASSYPIPRGRGQDTEAFF
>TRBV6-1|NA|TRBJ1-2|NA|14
TGTGCCAGCAGGTTTCCGGGTCTTGCCTATGGCTACACCTTC
CASRFPGLAYGYTF
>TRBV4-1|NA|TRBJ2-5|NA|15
TGCGCCAGCAGCGCCCCGTCGGGCCCTAGTGGGACCCAGTACTTC
CASSAPSGPSGTQYF
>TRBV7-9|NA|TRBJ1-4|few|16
TGTGCCAGCAGCCCGGATGATGAACAGTTTAATGAAAAACTGTTTTTT
CASSPDDEQFNEKLFF
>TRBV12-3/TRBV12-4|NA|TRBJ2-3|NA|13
TGTGCCAGCAGTCGGGATAGACAGGACACGCAGTATTTT
CASSRDRQDTQYF
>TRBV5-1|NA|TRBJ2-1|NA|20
TGCGCCAGCAGCTTTGTGCTGAGGGGGATTATTCCTGATTCCTACAATGAGCAGTTCTTC
CASSFVLRGIIPDSYNEQFF
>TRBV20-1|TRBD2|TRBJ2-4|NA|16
TGCAGTGCTAGCGGGGGTAGCGGGGCCCTCAAAAACATTCAGTACTTC
CSASGGSGALKNIQYF
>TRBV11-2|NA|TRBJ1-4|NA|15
TGTGCCAGCAGCTTAGAAAGCCCAAAGAGGGATTTGCTGTTTTTT
CASSLESPKRDLLFF
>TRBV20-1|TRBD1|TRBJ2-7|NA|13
TGCAGTGCTGGGACAGGGTATGTCTACGAGCAGTACTTC
CSAGTGYVYEQYF
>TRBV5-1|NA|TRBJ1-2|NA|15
TGCGCCAGCAGCCCTCGGCCGATATCGGCTTATGGCTACACCTTC
CASSPRPISAYGYTF
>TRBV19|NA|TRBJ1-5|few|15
TGTGCCAGTATGAGGACGTTGAATAGCAATCAGCCCCAGCATTTT
CASMRTLNSNQPQHF
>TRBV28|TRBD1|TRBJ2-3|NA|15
TGTGCCAGCAGTCGGGACAGGCCGCAGCCAGATACGCAGTATTTT
CASSRDRPQPDTQYF
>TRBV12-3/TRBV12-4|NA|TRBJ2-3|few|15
TGTGCCAGCAGAGGACTGGTAACTAGCACAGATACGCAGTATTTT
CASRGLVTSTDTQYF
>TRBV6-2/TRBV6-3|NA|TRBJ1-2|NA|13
TGTGCCAGCAGTCGGGGACGGATCCATGGCTACACCTTC
CASSRGRIHGYTF
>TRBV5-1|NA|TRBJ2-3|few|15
TGCGCCAGCAGCTTAATCGGAGATCCCACAGATACGCAGTATTTT
CASSLIGDPTDTQYF
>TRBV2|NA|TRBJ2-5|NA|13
TGTGCCAGCAGTGTCAGGGACCAAGAGACCCAGTACTTC
CASSVRDQETQYF
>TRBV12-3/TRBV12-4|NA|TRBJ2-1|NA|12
TGTGCCAGCAGAGAGCCCTACAATGAGCAGTTCTTC
CASREPYNEQFF
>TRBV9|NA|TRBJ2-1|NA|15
TGTGCCAGCAGCCCCCGCCCTCGTCGACACAATGAGCAGTTCTTC
CASSPRPRRHNEQFF
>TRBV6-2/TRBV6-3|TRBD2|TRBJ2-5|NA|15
TGTGCCAGCAGCTACGGACTAGCGGGGCGATCGACCCAGTACTTC
CASSYGLAGRSTQYF
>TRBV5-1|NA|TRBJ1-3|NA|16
TGCGCCAGCAGCCTGGGAACTTTCAACTCTGGAAACACCATATATTTT
CASSLGTFNSGNTIYF
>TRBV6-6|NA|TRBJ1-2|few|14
TGTGCCAGCAGCGGACAGTCCTTAATCTATGGCTACACCTTC
CASSGQSLIYGYTF
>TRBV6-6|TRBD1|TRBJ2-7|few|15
TGTGCCAGCAGTCCGGGACAGGGGGCTGAGTACGAGCAGTACTTC
CASSPGQGAEYEQYF